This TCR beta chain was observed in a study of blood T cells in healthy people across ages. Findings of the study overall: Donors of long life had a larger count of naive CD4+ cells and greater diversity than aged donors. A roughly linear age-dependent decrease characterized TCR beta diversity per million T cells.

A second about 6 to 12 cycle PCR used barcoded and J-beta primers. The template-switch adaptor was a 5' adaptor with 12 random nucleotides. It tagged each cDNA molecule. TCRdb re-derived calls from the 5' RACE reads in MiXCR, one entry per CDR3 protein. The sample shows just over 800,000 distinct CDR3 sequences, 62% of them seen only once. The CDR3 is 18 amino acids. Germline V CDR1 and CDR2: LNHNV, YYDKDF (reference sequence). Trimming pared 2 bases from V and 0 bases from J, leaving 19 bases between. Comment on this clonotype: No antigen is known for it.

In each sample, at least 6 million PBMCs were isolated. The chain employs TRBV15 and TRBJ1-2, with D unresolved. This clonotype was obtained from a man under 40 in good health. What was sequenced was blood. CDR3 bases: TGTGCCACCAGCAGATTTTCCCTACGAGGGAACCCTAACTATGGCTACACCTTC. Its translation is CATSRFSLRGNPNYGYTF.